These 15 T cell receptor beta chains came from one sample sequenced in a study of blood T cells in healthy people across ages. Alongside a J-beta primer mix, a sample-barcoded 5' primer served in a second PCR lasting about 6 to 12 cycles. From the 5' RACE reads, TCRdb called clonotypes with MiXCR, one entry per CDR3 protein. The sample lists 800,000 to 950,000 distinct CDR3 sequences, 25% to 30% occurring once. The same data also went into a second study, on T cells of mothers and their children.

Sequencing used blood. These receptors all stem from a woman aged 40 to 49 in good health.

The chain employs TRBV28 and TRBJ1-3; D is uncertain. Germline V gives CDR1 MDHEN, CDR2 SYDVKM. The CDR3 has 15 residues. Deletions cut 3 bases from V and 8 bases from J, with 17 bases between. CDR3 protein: CASSLRRPRGDTIYF. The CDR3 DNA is TGTGCCAGCAGTTTGCGACGTCCTAGAGGAGACACCATATATTTT.

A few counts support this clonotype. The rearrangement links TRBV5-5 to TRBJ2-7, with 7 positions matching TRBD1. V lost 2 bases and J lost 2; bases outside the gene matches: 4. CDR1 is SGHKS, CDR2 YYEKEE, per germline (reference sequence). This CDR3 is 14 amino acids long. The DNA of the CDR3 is TGTGCCAGCAGCTTTTCAGACAGGGCCTACGAGCAGTACTTC. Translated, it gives CASSFSDRAYEQYF.

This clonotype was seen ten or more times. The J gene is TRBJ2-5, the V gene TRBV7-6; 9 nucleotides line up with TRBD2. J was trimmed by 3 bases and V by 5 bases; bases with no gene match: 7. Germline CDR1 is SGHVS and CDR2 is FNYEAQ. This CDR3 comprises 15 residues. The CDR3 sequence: CASSPFVAGEETQYF. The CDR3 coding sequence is TGTGCCAGCAGCCCTTTTGTAGCGGGGGAAGAGACCCAGTACTTC. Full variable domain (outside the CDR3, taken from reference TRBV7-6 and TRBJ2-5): GAGVSQSPRYKVTKRGQDVALRCDPISGHVSLYWYRQALGQGPEFLTYFNYEAQQDKSGLPNDRFSAERPEGSISTLTIQRTEQRDSAMYRCASSPFVAGEETQYFGPGTRLLVL.

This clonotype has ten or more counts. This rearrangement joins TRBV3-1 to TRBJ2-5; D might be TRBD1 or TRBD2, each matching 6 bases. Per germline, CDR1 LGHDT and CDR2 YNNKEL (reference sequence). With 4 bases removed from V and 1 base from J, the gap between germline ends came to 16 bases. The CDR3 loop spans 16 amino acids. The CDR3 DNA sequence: TGTGCCAGCAGCCCTGGGCGTGGGGGGCGCCAAGAGACCCAGTACTTC. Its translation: CASSPGRGGRQETQYF.

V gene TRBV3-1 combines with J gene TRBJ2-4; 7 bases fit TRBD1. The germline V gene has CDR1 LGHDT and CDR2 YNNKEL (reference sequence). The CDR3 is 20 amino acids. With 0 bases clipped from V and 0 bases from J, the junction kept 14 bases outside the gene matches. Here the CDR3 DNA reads TGTGCCAGCAGCCAAGATTTCGCGACAGGGTTAAATCGAGCCAAAAACATTCAGTACTTC. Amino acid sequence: CASSQDFATGLNRAKNIQYF.

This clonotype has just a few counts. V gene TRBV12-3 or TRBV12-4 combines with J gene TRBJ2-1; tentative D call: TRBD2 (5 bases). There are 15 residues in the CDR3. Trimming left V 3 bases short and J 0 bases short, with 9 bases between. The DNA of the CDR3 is TGTGCCAGCAGTTTCAAAGGGAGCTCCTACAATGAGCAGTTCTTC. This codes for CASSFKGSSYNEQFF.

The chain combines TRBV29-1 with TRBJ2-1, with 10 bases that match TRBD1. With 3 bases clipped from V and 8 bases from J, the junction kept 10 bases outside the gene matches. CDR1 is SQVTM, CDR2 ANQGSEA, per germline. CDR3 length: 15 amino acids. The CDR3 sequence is CSVETGGNAVDEQFF. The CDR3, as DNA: TGCAGCGTTGAGACAGGGGGCAATGCGGTCGATGAGCAGTTCTTC.

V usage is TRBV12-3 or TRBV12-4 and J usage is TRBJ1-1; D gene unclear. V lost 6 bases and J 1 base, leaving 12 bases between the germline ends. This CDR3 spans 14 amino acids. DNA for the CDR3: TGTGCCAGCAGGTGGGTAGGGCCGAACACTGAAGCTTTCTTT. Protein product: CASRWVGPNTEAFF.

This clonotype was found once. The CDR3 coding sequence is TGCGCCAGCAGCTTGACGCCTAGCGGTACTAGCACAGATACGCAGTATTTT. This encodes CASSLTPSGTSTDTQYF. The V and J genes are TRBV5-1 and TRBJ2-3; TRBD2 agrees at 7 bases. Looked up from germline, CDR1 is SGHRS and CDR2 is YFSETQ. This CDR3 has 17 amino acids. V dropped 1 base and J dropped 0; count of bases not matched to a gene: 8.

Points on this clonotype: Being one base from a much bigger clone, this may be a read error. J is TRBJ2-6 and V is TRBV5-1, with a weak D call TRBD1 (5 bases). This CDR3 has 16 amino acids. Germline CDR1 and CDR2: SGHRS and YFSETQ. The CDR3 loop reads CASSLKSGSGANVRTF. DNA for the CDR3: TGCGCCAGCAGCTTGAAATCCGGTTCTGGGGCCAACGTCCGGACTTTC.

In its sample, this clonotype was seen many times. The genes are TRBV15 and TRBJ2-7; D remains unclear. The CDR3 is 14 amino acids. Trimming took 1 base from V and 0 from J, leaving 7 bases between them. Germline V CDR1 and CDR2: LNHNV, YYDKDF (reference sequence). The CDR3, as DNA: TGTGCCACCAGCAGAGGTGAGAGCTCCTACGAGCAGTACTTC. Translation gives CATSRGESSYEQYF.

The CDR3, as DNA: TGTGCCATCAAGCAGGGAGGATGGGATGGCTACACCTTC. It encodes CAIKQGGWDGYTF. This sequence joins TRBV10-3 and TRBJ1-2; D may be TRBD1 (5 bases). The CDR3 contains 13 residues. Trimming took off 7 bases at V and 6 bases at J, with 15 bases between the two ends. Germline lookup yields CDR1 ENHRY and CDR2 SYGVKD.

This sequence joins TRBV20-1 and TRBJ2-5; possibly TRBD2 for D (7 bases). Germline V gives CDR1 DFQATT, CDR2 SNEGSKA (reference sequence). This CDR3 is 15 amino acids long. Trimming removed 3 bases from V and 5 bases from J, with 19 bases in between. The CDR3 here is CSARAGAGRGETQYF. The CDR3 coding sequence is TGCAGTGCTAGGGCTGGGGCGGGGAGGGGGGAGACCCAGTACTTC.

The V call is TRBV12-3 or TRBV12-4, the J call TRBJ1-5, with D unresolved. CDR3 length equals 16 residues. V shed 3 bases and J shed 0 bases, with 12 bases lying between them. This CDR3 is CASSLAPMDSNQPQHF. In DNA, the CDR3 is TGTGCCAGCAGTTTGGCCCCAATGGATAGCAATCAGCCCCAGCATTTT.

In DNA form, the CDR3 reads TGTGCCACCAGCAGAGATATTGGTACCACGGACCCCTCTGGCTACACCTTC. As protein: CATSRDIGTTDPSGYTF. V and J are TRBV15 and TRBJ1-2; D not resolved. The CDR3 runs 17 residues. V was shortened by 0 bases and J by 7 bases, with 21 bases between the two germline ends. CDR1 and CDR2 from the germline V gene are LNHNV and YYDKDF (reference sequence).